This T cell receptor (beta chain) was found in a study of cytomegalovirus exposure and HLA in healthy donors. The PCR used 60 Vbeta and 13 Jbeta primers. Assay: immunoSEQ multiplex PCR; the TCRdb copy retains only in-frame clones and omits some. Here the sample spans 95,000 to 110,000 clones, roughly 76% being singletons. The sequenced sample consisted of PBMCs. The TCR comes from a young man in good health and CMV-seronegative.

CDR3 bases: TGTGCCAGCAGCTTAGGGTCGGTCGGGTCTCAGCCCCAGCATTTT. Amino acid sequence: CASSLGSVGSQPQHF. J is TRBJ1-5 and V is TRBV7-2; D remains unclear. The CDR3 is made up of 15 amino acids. The V end was cut by 1 base, the J end by 6 bases, with 13 bases between. Germline V gene data show CDR1 as SGHTA and CDR2 as FQGNSA.